The next 17 T cell receptor beta chains were all read from a single sample in a study of neoadjuvant anti-PD-1 for oral cavity cancer. Repertoires were generated with immunoSEQ multiplex PCR, while TCRdb's copy carries only in-frame clones and drops some. The data hold 14,000 to 15,000 clones, with roughly 71% observed a single time. This specimen was PBMCs, taken before nivolumab (anti-PD-1) treatment. Every receptor here comes from a person between 40 and 79 years old with oral cavity squamous cell carcinoma.

The V gene is TRBV5-5, the J gene TRBJ2-7; tentative D call: TRBD2 (6 bases). Germline CDR1 is SGHKS and CDR2 is YYEKEE (reference sequence). Between the trimmed V and J ends, which lost 2 bases and 1 base, there was a span of 10 bases. The CDR3 is made up of 14 amino acids. Here the CDR3 DNA reads TGTGCCAGCAGCTTTGGGGGGTTGTCCTACGAGCAGTACTTC. Translating gives CASSFGGLSYEQYF. The whole variable domain, filled in from reference TRBV5-5 and TRBJ2-7, reads DAGVTQSPTHLIKTRGQQVTLRCSPISGHKSVSWYQQVLGQGPQFIFQYYEKEERGRGNFPDRFSARQFPNYSSELNVNALLLGDSALYLCASSFGGLSYEQYFGPGTRLTVT.

The chain couples TRBV7-9 to TRBJ1-4, with a tentative D call TRBD1 (5 bases). V lost 1 base, J lost 5 bases, and 8 bases lay in between. This CDR3 region has 14 residues. The V gene's germline CDR1 is SEHNR and CDR2 FQNEAQ (reference sequence). This CDR3 is CASSLDRRNEKLFF. CDR3 coding DNA: TGTGCCAGCAGCTTAGACAGGAGGAATGAAAAACTGTTTTTT. Full variable domain (remainder filled in from reference TRBV7-9 and TRBJ1-4): DTGVSQNPRHKITKRGQNVTFRCDPISEHNRLYWYRQTLGQGPEFLTYFQNEAQLEKSRLLSDRFSAERPKGSFSTLEIQRTEQGDSAMYLCASSLDRRNEKLFFGSGTQLSVL.

The chain employs TRBV7-3 and TRBJ2-5, with TRBD2 matching over 8 bases. Germline-derived CDR1 and CDR2 are SGHTA and FQGTGA. V trimming: 5 bases; J trimming: 1 base; junction bases outside the gene matches: 6. The CDR3 runs to 15 residues. CDR3 in amino acids: CASSRTSGAQETQYF. Written as DNA, the CDR3 is TGTGCCAGCAGCCGTACTAGCGGAGCCCAAGAGACCCAGTACTTC.

This clone was detected only a few times. The chain recombines TRBV18 with TRBJ1-1; 12 bases map to TRBD1. The CDR3 is 14 residues long. The junction had 5 bases not matched to a gene; V was cut back by 5 bases and J by 7 bases. Germline CDR1 reads KGHSH; CDR2 reads LQKENI. CDR3 loop: CASSKRDRGLEAFF. The CDR3 region has the DNA TGTGCCAGCTCAAAAAGGGACAGGGGGCTTGAAGCTTTCTTT.

The chain uses TRBV14 and TRBJ1-1, with 7 positions matching TRBD1. The CDR3 is made up of 16 amino acids. CDR1 and CDR2 (germline): SGHDN, FVKESK. V shed 0 bases, J shed 2 bases, and the junction held 6 bases outside the gene matches. In nucleotides, the CDR3 is TGTGCCAGCAGCCAAGACCCCCAGGGGGGCAACACTGAAGCTTTCTTT. It is translated as CASSQDPQGGNTEAFF.

This clone was seen just once. The CDR3 DNA is TGTGCCAGCAGACGTATAGGTGGGGGGGCGTCCTACGAGCAGTACTTC. Translated: CASRRIGGGASYEQYF. The chain combines TRBV11-2 with TRBJ2-7, with D possibly being TRBD2 (7 bases). CDR1 is SGHAT and CDR2 is FQNNGV in the germline V gene. The CDR3 contains 16 residues. The V gene lost 6 bases and the J gene lost 1 base, with 19 bases spanning the gap.

This clone came up once. The rearrangement links TRBV6-1 to TRBJ1-1; weak D call: TRBD1 (6 bases). Looked up from germline, CDR1 is MNHNS and CDR2 is SASEGT. The CDR3 spans 14 residues. Trimming took 5 bases from V and 5 from J, leaving 15 bases between them. This CDR3 reads CASSYSRGKTEAFF. As DNA, the CDR3 is TGTGCCAGCAGTTATTCCAGGGGAAAGACTGAAGCTTTCTTT.

This chain uses TRBV28 with TRBJ2-5; D not resolved. Germline V gene lookup returns CDR1 MDHEN and CDR2 SYDVKM. Trimming left V 1 base short and J 0 bases short, with 0 bases between. The CDR3 extends over 12 amino acids. The CDR3 sequence is CASSLYQETQYF. The CDR3 DNA is TGTGCCAGCAGTTTATACCAAGAGACCCAGTACTTC.

This sequence joins TRBV7-9 and TRBJ2-2; perhaps TRBD2 as D (6 bases). The CDR3 has 15 amino acids. Germline V lookup: CDR1 SEHNR, CDR2 FQNEAQ (reference sequence). V shed 2 bases and J shed 6 bases, with 13 bases lying between them. The CDR3 loop is CASSLLGGTAGELFF. CDR3 in DNA: TGTGCCAGCAGCTTACTGGGGGGTACGGCCGGGGAGCTGTTTTTT.

V is TRBV28 and J is TRBJ2-7; tentatively, D is TRBD1 or TRBD2 (5 bases each). The germline V and J ends were trimmed by 4 bases and 7 bases, with 17 bases remaining between them. Germline V gene lookup returns CDR1 MDHEN and CDR2 SYDVKM. The CDR3 has 14 residues. CDR3 bases: TGTGCCAGCAGTTCGCCGAGGGGAATACGGGAGCAGTACTTC. Encoded protein: CASSSPRGIREQYF.

This sequence joins TRBV4-1 and TRBJ1-3; D gene ambiguous. Trimming took off 1 base at V and 0 bases at J, with 16 bases between the two ends. The length of the CDR3 is 18 residues. Germline V gives CDR1 MGHRA, CDR2 YSYEKL. CDR3 residues: CASSQGTRAYLSGNTIYF. DNA for the CDR3: TGCGCCAGCAGCCAAGGGACCCGCGCTTACCTCTCTGGAAACACCATATATTTT.

V gene TRBV28 combines with J gene TRBJ1-1; D call uncertain. This CDR3 region has 13 residues. CDR1 and CDR2 (germline): MDHEN, SYDVKM. Trimming removed 6 bases from V and 1 base from J, with 9 bases in between. The CDR3 protein is CASSAAANTEAFF. The CDR3 DNA is TGTGCCAGCAGCGCTGCGGCGAACACTGAAGCTTTCTTT.

The V call is TRBV6-5, the J call TRBJ1-1; D might be TRBD1 (5 bases). The germline V and J ends were trimmed by 5 bases and 0 bases, with 13 bases remaining between them. Per the germline V gene, CDR1 is MNHEY and CDR2 is SVGAGI. This CDR3 has 15 amino acids. The CDR3 sequence is CASSITGNMNTEAFF. The DNA of the CDR3 is TGTGCCAGCAGTATTACAGGTAACATGAACACTGAAGCTTTCTTT.

The chain has TRBV9 and TRBJ2-2, with 9 nucleotides matching TRBD2. Germline CDR1 and CDR2: SGDLS and YYNGEE. V was clipped by 2 bases and J by 4 bases; unmatched bases: 6. The CDR3 has 16 amino acids. CDR3 protein: CASSVTAGGLTGELFF. CDR3 sequence (DNA): TGTGCCAGCAGCGTGACCGCGGGGGGGCTCACCGGGGAGCTGTTTTTT.

The chain joins TRBV27 to TRBJ2-7, with 7 bases that match TRBD1. The CDR3 runs 13 residues. Germline CDR1 and CDR2: MNHEY and SMNVEV (reference sequence). V lost 2 bases and J lost 3; bases outside the gene matches: 1. The CDR3 sequence is CASSLRDSYEQYF. The CDR3 DNA is TGTGCCAGCAGTTTAAGGGACAGCTACGAGCAGTACTTC.

This clone has only one observation. The V gene is TRBV7-9, the J gene TRBJ1-2, with 8 bases that match TRBD1. The V gene's germline CDR1 is SEHNR and CDR2 FQNEAQ (reference sequence). The CDR3 is made up of 17 amino acids. V dropped 3 bases and J dropped 0; count of bases not matched to a gene: 9. CDR3 protein: CASSFVQGAFSNYGYTF. The CDR3 coding sequence is TGTGCCAGCAGCTTTGTGCAGGGGGCTTTCTCTAACTATGGCTACACCTTC. Full variable domain (remainder filled in from reference TRBV7-9 and TRBJ1-2): DTGVSQNPRHKITKRGQNVTFRCDPISEHNRLYWYRQTLGQGPEFLTYFQNEAQLEKSRLLSDRFSAERPKGSFSTLEIQRTEQGDSAMYLCASSFVQGAFSNYGYTFGSGTRLTVV.

This clone showed up just a few times. J is TRBJ2-3 and V is TRBV19; 10 nucleotides match TRBD1. The germline V gene has CDR1 LNHDA and CDR2 SQIVND (reference sequence). There are 13 residues in the CDR3. Trimming removed 8 bases from V and 4 bases from J; junction bases left unmatched: 3. The CDR3 nucleotides read TGTGCCAGTGGGACAGGGGTAGCAGATACGCAGTATTTT. It yields the protein CASGTGVADTQYF.